Following are 31 T cell receptor beta chains from one sample sequenced in a study of regulatory T cells in long-lasting Graves disease. Combining iRepertoire HTBI primers with Arm-PCR of CDR3 regions, the authors built TCR beta libraries. TCRdb redid the calling of the multiplex PCR reads with MiXCR, one entry per CDR3 protein. Here the sample spans under 300,000 distinct CDR3 sequences, roughly 21% being singletons. Regarding time point: newly diagnosed GD, antithyroid drugs for less than 3 months. PBMC RNA served as the TCR library source. The sequences come from peripheral blood mononuclear cells (PBMCs), collected at new diagnosis, from a patient treated with antithyroid drugs. The origin of the receptors is a female donor with Graves disease.

This clonotype showed up many times. This chain connects TRBV20-1 to TRBJ2-1; tentative D call: TRBD2 (6 bases). The CDR3 sequence is 15 residues long. Trimming shortened V by 1 base and J by 5 bases, and 15 bases separated the two germline ends. The germline V gene has CDR1 DFQATT and CDR2 SNEGSKA (reference sequence). CDR3 amino acids: CSARAPGSWNNEQFF. The CDR3 coding sequence is TGCAGTGCTAGAGCCCCCGGGAGTTGGAACAATGAGCAGTTCTTC.

This clonotype was observed at least ten times. This chain connects TRBV24-1 to TRBJ2-5; no reliable D call. With 1 base removed from V and 0 bases from J, the gap between germline ends came to 11 bases. The CDR3 length is 16 residues. Germline-derived CDR1 and CDR2 are KGHDR and SFDVKD. The CDR3 protein is CATSDFSDENQETQYF. CDR3 nucleotide sequence: TGTGCCACCAGTGATTTCTCGGACGAAAACCAAGAGACCCAGTACTTC.

The rearrangement uses TRBV4-1 and TRBJ2-2; 11 positions match TRBD2. This CDR3 has 16 residues. The V segment lost 0 bases and the J segment 4 bases; nucleotides outside the gene matches: 1. Germline lookup yields CDR1 MGHRA and CDR2 YSYEKL. The CDR3 is CASSQELAGVTGELFF. In DNA form, the CDR3 reads TGCGCCAGCAGCCAAGAACTAGCGGGAGTCACCGGGGAGCTGTTTTTT.

Notes on this clonotype: This CDR3 fails to terminate in the conserved phenylalanine or tryptophan, so it likely reflects a read error. This chain uses TRBV6-5 with TRBJ1-1; D may be TRBD1 (5 bases). Trimming left V 2 bases short and J 0 bases short, with 10 bases between. In germline, CDR1 is MNHEY, CDR2 SVGAGI. The CDR3 has 15 amino acids. CDR3 DNA: TGTGCCAGCAGTTACGATCGGGGGGTGAACACTGAAGCTTTCTCT. Its translation is CASSYDRGVNTEAFS.

This clonotype was observed at least ten times. The V call is TRBV5-4, the J call TRBJ2-7, with 8 positions matching TRBD2. Looked up from germline, CDR1 is SGHNT and CDR2 is YYREEE (reference sequence). The CDR3 runs to 13 residues. Germline trimming cut 4 bases from V and 3 bases from J; bases unmatched to any gene: 3. This chain's CDR3 is CASSTGTSYEQYF. In nucleotides, the CDR3 is TGTGCCAGCAGCACCGGGACTAGCTACGAGCAGTACTTC.

The CDR3 bases are TGTGCCAGCAGGGGGACCGCAGACCACGAGCAGTACTTC. This gives the protein CASRGTADHEQYF. V is TRBV2 and J is TRBJ2-7; D might be TRBD1 or TRBD2, each matching 5 bases. The germline gives CDR1 SNHLY, CDR2 FYNNEI. This CDR3 has 13 amino acids. Trimming removed 6 bases from V and 5 bases from J, with 14 bases in between.

V and J are TRBV19 and TRBJ1-1, with D possibly TRBD1 on 5 matching bases. CDR1 is LNHDA and CDR2 is SQIVND in the germline V gene (reference sequence). The CDR3 has 16 residues. V was shortened by 6 bases and J by 1 base, with 18 bases between the two germline ends. The DNA for the CDR3 is TGTGCCAGTAGAAGGCAGGGTAACGGCCGGAACACTGAAGCTTTCTTT. Translating it yields CASRRQGNGRNTEAFF.

The chain combines TRBV28 with TRBJ2-3; D assignment may be TRBD1 or TRBD2 (5 bases each). The CDR3 is 16 amino acids. CDR1 is MDHEN and CDR2 is SYDVKM in the germline V gene. Deletions cut 5 bases from V and 1 base from J, with 16 bases between. The CDR3 nucleotides read TGTGCCAGCAGTACCCCTCGAGGGGCAGGCACAGATACGCAGTATTTT. Translating it yields CASSTPRGAGTDTQYF.

In this sample, this clonotype turned up a few times. This sequence may be a read error, since a much larger clone differs from it by one base. The V gene is TRBV29-1, the J gene TRBJ2-1; TRBD1 might be the D (6 bases). Germline V gene lookup returns CDR1 SQVTM and CDR2 ANQGSEA. V shed 3 bases and J shed 2 bases, with 17 bases lying between them. This CDR3 is built from 16 residues. The CDR3 here is CSVDVEIQGTYNEQFF. For the CDR3, the DNA is TGCAGCGTTGATGTTGAAATACAGGGCACCTACAATGAGCAGTTCTTC.

Ten or more counts support this clonotype. The chain employs TRBV30 and TRBJ2-1, with 8 nucleotides matching TRBD2. J lost 2 bases, V lost 5 bases, and 5 bases had no gene match. Per germline, CDR1 GTSNPN and CDR2 SVGIG (reference sequence). CDR3 length equals 14 residues. The CDR3 region is CAWLAGPPYNEQFF. The CDR3 nucleotides read TGTGCCTGGTTAGCGGGGCCCCCCTACAATGAGCAGTTCTTC.

V gene TRBV6-8 combines with J gene TRBJ2-3, with 9 bases lining up with TRBD1. V was pared by 5 bases and J by 4 bases, with 7 bases of the junction left unmatched. The CDR3 totals 15 residues. From germline, CDR1 is MNHGY and CDR2 SAAAGT. The CDR3: CASSMGDRDPDTQYF. The CDR3 nucleotides are TGTGCCAGCAGTATGGGGGACAGGGACCCAGATACGCAGTATTTT.

This clonotype was detected many times. This sequence joins TRBV15 and TRBJ1-5, with unresolved D. The CDR3 consists of 15 residues. V lost 5 bases to trimming and J lost 0 bases, with 11 bases between them. CDR1 is LNHNV, CDR2 YYDKDF, per germline (reference sequence). The CDR3 DNA follows: TGTGCCACCAGCGGTATCTGGGATAGCAATCAGCCCCAGCATTTT. Its translation: CATSGIWDSNQPQHF.

The sample holds one count of this clonotype. The chain carries TRBV11-2 and TRBJ2-3; no reliable D call. The ends were cut back, 6 bases at V and 2 bases at J, with 12 bases in the middle. Germline V gives CDR1 SGHAT, CDR2 FQNNGV. The CDR3 spans 14 residues. This CDR3 is CASRAVGPTDTQYF. The CDR3 DNA is TGTGCCAGCAGAGCAGTGGGCCCCACAGATACGCAGTATTTT.

This clonotype was seen at least ten times. The chain combines TRBV12-3 or TRBV12-4 with TRBJ2-7, with 14 bases identical to TRBD2. The CDR3 totals 15 residues. Trimming cost V 7 bases and J 4 bases; bases outside gene matches: 6. CDR3 residues: CASNPGTSGRYEQYF. The CDR3 coding sequence is TGTGCCAGCAACCCAGGGACTAGCGGGAGATACGAGCAGTACTTC.

This clonotype has a count of ten or more. The rearrangement links TRBV11-3 to TRBJ2-5; no clear D. Germline V CDR1 and CDR2: SGHNT, YENEEA. The length of the CDR3 is 13 residues. V was pared by 5 bases and J by 0 bases, with 7 bases between. This CDR3 is CASSQEYQETQYF. In nucleotides, the CDR3 is TGTGCCAGCAGCCAAGAGTACCAAGAGACCCAGTACTTC.

The rearrangement joins TRBV9 to TRBJ2-5, with TRBD2 matching over 14 bases. The CDR3 runs 21 residues. Losses at the gene ends were 2 bases for V and 0 bases for J; bases not matched to a gene: 15. Germline-derived CDR1 and CDR2 are SGDLS and YYNGEE. For the CDR3, the DNA is TGTGCCAGCAGCGTCGAGCCCGCTCGGACTAGCGGGGGGCCTTACCAAGAGACCCAGTACTTC. It yields the protein CASSVEPARTSGGPYQETQYF.

This clonotype was recorded many times. The gene calls are TRBV3-1 and TRBJ1-2; 10 nucleotides align to TRBD1. The length of the CDR3 is 15 residues. Germline V gene data show CDR1 as LGHDT and CDR2 as YNNKEL (reference sequence). J lost 8 bases, V lost 0 bases, and 6 bases had no gene match. The DNA for the CDR3 is TGTGCCAGCAGCCAAGAACTAGGACAGGGGGAAGGCTACACCTTC. Its translation is CASSQELGQGEGYTF.

Ten or more counts support this clonotype. The V call is TRBV10-3, the J call TRBJ1-1; tentative D call: TRBD1 (6 bases). Per the germline V gene, CDR1 is ENHRY and CDR2 is SYGVKD. V was cut by 6 bases and J by 3 bases, with 20 bases left in between. The CDR3 length is 16 residues. The CDR3 is CAISSWVGGVDTEAFF. CDR3 nucleotides: TGTGCCATCAGCTCCTGGGTAGGGGGGGTGGACACTGAAGCTTTCTTT.

This clonotype has ten or more counts. The V and J genes are TRBV3-1 and TRBJ1-4; D unclear. The CDR3 runs to 15 residues. Germline lookup yields CDR1 LGHDT and CDR2 YNNKEL (reference sequence). The V end lost 2 bases, the J end lost 7 bases, and 14 bases lay between the germline ends. The CDR3 DNA reads as TGTGCCAGCAGCCAACCAGTTGACCTGAGTGAAAAACTGTTTTTT. It codes for CASSQPVDLSEKLFF. Full variable domain (outside the CDR3, taken from reference TRBV3-1 and TRBJ1-4): DTAVSQTPKYLVTQMGNDKSIKCEQNLGHDTMYWYKQDSKKFLKIMFSYNNKELIINETVPNRFSPKSPDKAHLNLHINSLELGDSAVYFCASSQPVDLSEKLFFGSGTQLSVL.

This clonotype appeared many times. J is TRBJ2-7 and V is TRBV13; 10 bases map to TRBD1. The germline gives CDR1 PRHDT, CDR2 FYEKMQ (reference sequence). Losses at the gene ends were 4 bases for V and 7 bases for J; bases not matched to a gene: 7. The CDR3 contains 14 residues. CDR3 in amino acids: CASSYRQGAREQYF. CDR3 sequence (DNA): TGTGCCAGCAGCTACCGACAGGGGGCGAGGGAGCAGTACTTC.

The chain uses TRBV7-3 and TRBJ2-1, with 8 bases fitting TRBD2. CDR3 length equals 14 residues. V lost 3 bases and J lost 7; bases outside the gene matches: 5. The germline gives CDR1 SGHTA, CDR2 FQGTGA. CDR3 bases: TGTGCCAGCAGCTTGGACATAGCGGGAAATGAGCAGTTCTTC. It translates to CASSLDIAGNEQFF.

This clonotype was counted ten times or more. The J gene is TRBJ2-1, the V gene TRBV5-4, with D hard to call. This CDR3 has 15 residues. Trimming removed 0 bases at V and 0 bases at J, with 7 bases between. Germline V gene data show CDR1 as SGHNT and CDR2 as YYREEE (reference sequence). CDR3 protein: CASSLDANSYNEQFF. In nucleotides, the CDR3 is TGTGCCAGCAGCTTGGATGCTAACTCCTACAATGAGCAGTTCTTC.

This clonotype was seen a handful of times. V and J are TRBV6-1 and TRBJ1-2; maybe TRBD1 (5 bases). The germline CDR1 and CDR2 sequences are MNHNS and SASEGT. The length of the CDR3 is 12 residues. Trimming removed 3 bases at V and 8 bases at J, with 10 bases between. CDR3 in amino acids: CASSEGTRGYTF. The CDR3 DNA reads as TGTGCCAGCAGTGAGGGGACCCGGGGCTACACCTTC.

This clonotype came up many times. The V and J genes are TRBV30 and TRBJ1-5, with 7 bases matching TRBD1. The CDR3 totals 14 residues. The V and J ends lost 2 bases and 6 bases, in that order; junction bases with no gene match: 7. CDR1 and CDR2 from the germline V gene are GTSNPN and SVGIG (reference sequence). CDR3 nucleotide sequence: TGTGCCTGGAGTAAAGGGGGCGGCGGTCAGCCCCAGCATTTT. Its protein is CAWSKGGGGQPQHF.

The table lists this clonotype with many counts. The junction differs from germline at one of its ends, possibly a read error. The rearrangement uses TRBV5-1 and TRBJ2-7, with TRBD1 matching over 10 bases. The CDR3 is made up of 15 amino acids. Germline CDR1 SGHRS, CDR2 YFSETQ. The CDR3: CASSLAGQGFYEQYF. The CDR3 DNA sequence: TGTGCCAGCAGCTTGGCGGGACAGGGGTTCTACGAGCAGTACTTC.

This clonotype was detected many times. For the CDR3, the DNA is TGTGCCAGCATAGGGACAGGGGTTAATGAAAAACTGTTTTTT. Translating gives CASIGTGVNEKLFF. The chain uses TRBV6-1 and TRBJ1-4; 10 bases agree with TRBD1. Germline trimming cut 7 bases from V and 4 bases from J; bases unmatched to any gene: 3. The CDR3 has 14 residues. Germline CDR1 is MNHNS and CDR2 is SASEGT.

This clonotype was counted at least ten times. This chain joins TRBV7-2 and TRBJ1-4; D is undetermined. V shed 1 base and J shed 4 bases, with 4 bases lying between them. This CDR3 has 13 residues. Germline V gene lookup returns CDR1 SGHTA and CDR2 FQGNSA. CDR3 sequence reads: CASSLGRNEKLFF. CDR3 DNA sequence: TGTGCCAGCAGCTTAGGTCGTAATGAAAAACTGTTTTTT. The full variable domain, completed using reference TRBV7-2 and TRBJ1-4, is GAGVSQSPSNKVTEKGKDVELRCDPISGHTALYWYRQSLGQGLEFLIYFQGNSAPDKSGLPSDRFSAERTGGSVSTLTIQRTQQEDSAVYLCASSLGRNEKLFFGSGTQLSVL.

This clonotype was observed many times. The chain carries TRBV7-2 and TRBJ2-1, with unresolved D. Germline V gene lookup returns CDR1 SGHTA and CDR2 FQGNSA. The CDR3 runs to 13 residues. The V end was cut by 3 bases, the J end by 6 bases, with 9 bases between. CDR3 loop: CASSLPGFNEQFF. The DNA of the CDR3 is TGTGCCAGCAGCTTGCCCGGGTTCAATGAGCAGTTCTTC.

As to this clonotype: One end of the junction does not line up with germline, which may come from a read error. In DNA, the CDR3 is TGCAGTGCTAGAGATGCCGGGACAAGACTCTACGGGCAGTACTTC. Translating it yields CSARDAGTRLYGQYF. The chain carries TRBV20-1 and TRBJ2-7, with D possibly being TRBD1 (6 bases). The CDR3 sequence is 15 residues long. Germline V gene data show CDR1 as DFQATT and CDR2 as SNEGSKA (reference sequence).

This clonotype occurred once. The likely explanation is a read error, given a far larger clone one base away. V and J are TRBV7-2 and TRBJ1-4; D is perhaps TRBD1 (5 bases). With 2 bases removed from V and 12 bases from J, the gap between germline ends came to 13 bases. CDR1 and CDR2 (germline): SGHTA, FQGNSA. This CDR3 is 13 amino acids long. The CDR3 sequence is CASSLTLQEELFF. CDR3 in DNA: TGTGCCAGCAGCTTAACTTTACAGGAAGAACTGTTTTTT.

Ten or more counts support this clonotype. The chain recombines TRBV29-1 with TRBJ1-1; D gene uncertain. Germline V gene data show CDR1 as SQVTM and CDR2 as ANQGSEA. Between the trimmed V and J ends, which lost 3 bases and 1 base, there was a span of 12 bases. This CDR3 is 14 amino acids long. The DNA of the CDR3 is TGCAGCGTTGATGAGGTTAGGAGGAACACTGAAGCTTTCTTT. This gives the protein CSVDEVRRNTEAFF. Variable domain in full (rest from reference TRBV29-1 and TRBJ1-1): SAVISQKPSRDICQRGTSLTIQCQVDSQVTMMFWYRQQPGQSLTLIATANQGSEATYESGFVIDKFPISRPNLTFSTLTVSNMSPEDSSIYLCSVDEVRRNTEAFFGQGTRLTVV.